These 18 T cell receptor beta chains were sequenced from one sample in a study of blood T cells in healthy people across ages (dated by TCRdb to about 2015). The method was 5' RACE. A second PCR of 7 to 11 cycles was performed with a sample-barcoded 5' primer and a J-beta primer mix. TCRdb reran the public reads through fastp at Q25 and MiXCR, keeping productive beta chains. Rows merge per CDR3 protein into single entries with the most common DNA and genes. In this sample the table shows around 2 million distinct CDR3 sequences, about two fifths of which occur a single time. The top ten clones comprise roughly 23% of the sample. Sequencing used blood. The receptors shown here come from a human donor in good health.

There are a few counts of this clonotype. The J gene is TRBJ1-4, the V gene TRBV28; D is unresolved. Germline V gives CDR1 MDHEN, CDR2 SYDVKM. This CDR3 region has 14 residues. V lost 6 bases and J lost 8, with 16 bases in between. CDR3 sequence: CASSDTGETEKLFF. In nucleotides, the CDR3 is TGTGCCAGCAGCGACACGGGTGAGACCGAAAAACTGTTTTTT.

The V gene is TRBV28, the J gene TRBJ2-3; D tentatively reads TRBD1 or TRBD2 (5 bases each). The CDR3 is 16 residues long. Germline V gene lookup returns CDR1 MDHEN and CDR2 SYDVKM. Trimming removed 2 bases from V and 2 bases from J, with 14 bases in between. CDR3 nucleotides: TGTGCCAGCAGTTTAGGTGGGAGACAGTTCACAGATACGCAGTATTTT. Protein: CASSLGGRQFTDTQYF.

The chain has TRBV4-2 and TRBJ2-2; D is unclear. This CDR3 comprises 12 residues. The germline CDR1 and CDR2 sequences are LGHNA and YNFKEQ. Trimming removed 0 bases from V and 6 bases from J, with 2 bases in between. The CDR3 sequence: CASSQEPGELFF. The CDR3 coding sequence is TGTGCCAGCAGCCAAGAACCCGGGGAGCTGTTTTTT.

This clonotype was counted between two and nine times. An end of the junction does not agree with germline; a read error may underlie this. The chain employs TRBV4-3 and TRBJ1-4, with D possibly matching TRBD1 (6 bases). Germline assignment: CDR1 LGHNA and CDR2 YSLEER. The length of the CDR3 is 16 residues. CDR3 bases: TGCGCCTGCAGCCAAGATCCGTCGGGGGCAAGGGAAAAACTGTTTTTT. As protein: CACSQDPSGAREKLFF.

This clonotype was seen more than once but under ten times. The chain has TRBV6-2 or TRBV6-3 and TRBJ2-5; 10 bases align to TRBD2. With V trimmed by 5 bases and J by 11 bases, 14 bases remained unmatched. The CDR3 spans 15 residues. CDR1 is MNHEY, CDR2 SVGEGT, per germline. The chain's CDR3 is CASSTLAGEEWEQYF. As DNA, the CDR3 is TGTGCCAGCAGTACCCTAGCGGGGGAGGAGTGGGAGCAGTACTTC.

V gene TRBV20-1 combines with J gene TRBJ1-2; D not resolved. With 3 bases removed from V and 1 base from J, the gap between germline ends came to 9 bases. The CDR3 extends over 13 amino acids. Per germline, CDR1 DFQATT and CDR2 SNEGSKA (reference sequence). The chain's CDR3 is CSASSTVNYGYTF. Here the CDR3 DNA reads TGCAGTGCTAGTTCAACGGTTAACTATGGCTACACCTTC.

The chain links TRBV3-1 to TRBJ1-2; tentative D call: TRBD1 (5 bases). The germline gives CDR1 LGHDT, CDR2 YNNKEL (reference sequence). V was trimmed by 3 bases and J by 0 bases, leaving 8 bases between them. The CDR3 runs to 14 residues. The CDR3 nucleotides are TGTGCCAGCAGCCATCACAGGACTAACTATGGCTACACCTTC. This gives the protein CASSHHRTNYGYTF.

The V call is TRBV6-6, the J call TRBJ2-7, with D hard to call. The CDR3 length is 15 residues. Germline V gene lookup returns CDR1 MNHNY and CDR2 SVGAGI (reference sequence). V lost 6 bases to trimming and J lost 3 bases, with 18 bases between them. The CDR3 region has the DNA TGTGCCAGCAGCCCCTCCGCGCCCTCTTTCTACGAGCAGTACTTC. Its translation: CASSPSAPSFYEQYF.

This clonotype was recorded many times. The chain links TRBV28 to TRBJ1-4, with D hard to call. V lost 6 bases and J lost 0, with 5 bases in between. The length of the CDR3 is 13 residues. The germline gives CDR1 MDHEN, CDR2 SYDVKM. CDR3 nucleotide sequence: TGTGCCAGCAGACGCGCAACTAATGAAAAACTGTTTTTT. Translation gives CASRRATNEKLFF.

This clonotype was seen only a few times. This chain connects TRBV18 to TRBJ1-1; no clear D gene. Germline-derived CDR1 and CDR2 are KGHSH and LQKENI. This CDR3 has 15 residues. The germline V and J ends were trimmed by 3 bases and 1 base, with 12 bases remaining between them. The CDR3 DNA is TGTGCCAGCTCACCTTCGGAAGTCGAGAACACTGAAGCTTTCTTT. Translating it yields CASSPSEVENTEAFF.

In its sample, this clonotype was seen a few times. The chain combines TRBV27 with TRBJ2-3, with 9 bases matching TRBD1. This CDR3 is 17 amino acids long. V trimming: 6 bases; J trimming: 4 bases; junction bases outside the gene matches: 14. The germline gives CDR1 MNHEY, CDR2 SMNVEV (reference sequence). The CDR3 reads CASRPVGVGQGADTQYF. CDR3 nucleotides: TGTGCCAGCAGGCCAGTTGGGGTGGGACAGGGTGCAGATACGCAGTATTTT.

This clonotype was counted only a few times. J is TRBJ2-7 and V is TRBV7-2; 7 bases are shared with TRBD1. This CDR3 spans 16 amino acids. J was trimmed by 3 bases and V by 4 bases; bases with no gene match: 12. CDR1 is SGHTA and CDR2 is FQGNSA in the germline V gene. Here the CDR3 reads CASSSRTGTVDYEQYF. The CDR3 nucleotides read TGTGCCAGCAGCTCACGGACCGGGACAGTAGACTACGAGCAGTACTTC.

This clonotype turned up a few times. V gene TRBV5-1 combines with J gene TRBJ2-3; TRBD2 might be the D (5 bases). The V and J ends lost 1 base and 0 bases respectively, with 12 bases between them. The CDR3 runs to 16 residues. Germline CDR1 and CDR2: SGHRS and YFSETQ. In DNA, the CDR3 is TGCGCCAGCAGCTTGAATCCGAGCGGTAGCACAGATACGCAGTATTTT. It translates to CASSLNPSGSTDTQYF.

The chain joins TRBV2 to TRBJ1-2, with 9 positions matching TRBD1. This CDR3 comprises 15 residues. V trimming: 2 bases; J trimming: 2 bases; junction bases outside the gene matches: 3. From germline, CDR1 is SNHLY and CDR2 FYNNEI. CDR3 nucleotides: TGTGCCAGCAGTGAAAGGACAGGGGAAAACTATGGCTACACCTTC. Protein sequence: CASSERTGENYGYTF.

The chain recombines TRBV25-1 with TRBJ1-4; D is unresolved. Germline V gene data show CDR1 as MGHDK and CDR2 as SYGVNS. V was trimmed by 5 bases and J by 4 bases, leaving 11 bases between them. This CDR3 has 14 residues. In DNA form, the CDR3 reads TGTGCCAGCAGTCCGGCCTCATTTAATGAAAAACTGTTTTTT. It codes for CASSPASFNEKLFF.

The chain recombines TRBV12-3 or TRBV12-4 with TRBJ2-5; the D is unclear. With 7 bases removed from V and 1 base from J, the gap between germline ends came to 10 bases. The CDR3 runs to 13 residues. CDR3 DNA: TGTGCCAGCACCCTCAGACTCCAAGAGACCCAGTACTTC. It encodes CASTLRLQETQYF.

The chain combines TRBV2 with TRBJ2-5, with a weak D call TRBD1 (6 bases). The DNA end is more similar to TRBJ2-7, so the J call may be wrong. The CDR3 length is 15 residues. CDR1 and CDR2 (germline): SNHLY, FYNNEI. Here the CDR3 reads CASSERGSVFDEQYF. The CDR3 DNA reads TGTGCCAGCAGTGAAAGGGGGTCCGTTTTCGACGAGCAGTACTTC.

The gene calls are TRBV4-3 and TRBJ2-5; TRBD1 might be the D (6 bases). The germline V gene has CDR1 LGHNA and CDR2 YSLEER. V dropped 0 bases and J dropped 6 bases, with 14 bases sitting between them. The CDR3 contains 15 residues. In nucleotides, the CDR3 is TGCGCCAGCAGCCAAGATGGCCAGGGGCGGCAGACCCAGTACTTC. Encoded protein: CASSQDGQGRQTQYF.